Listed here are 29 T cell receptor beta chains from one sample, sequenced in a study of blood T cell repertoires in COVID-19. Assay used: immunoSEQ multiplex PCR; TCRdb lists only in-frame clones, some missing. The sample has about 250,000 clones; approximately 92% are singletons. What was sequenced was PBMCs or T cells enriched from blood (not recorded which). The receptors originated from a woman aged 18-29 years who had recovered from COVID-19.

V is TRBV5-1 and J is TRBJ1-2, with 9 positions matching TRBD1. CDR1 and CDR2 from the germline V gene are SGHRS and YFSETQ. The CDR3 is made up of 14 amino acids. With 4 bases clipped from V and 8 bases from J, the junction kept 9 bases outside the gene matches. The DNA of the CDR3 is TGCGCCAGCAGCGGACCCGGGACAGGGATCGGCTACACCTTC. Translation gives CASSGPGTGIGYTF.

The rearrangement links TRBV10-3 to TRBJ1-2; D remains ambiguous. The CDR3 is 14 amino acids. CDR1 and CDR2 (germline): ENHRY, SYGVKD. The V and J ends lost 4 bases and 5 bases respectively, with 14 bases between them. The CDR3 DNA sequence: TGTGCCATCAGTGTCGAGGGTCCATCATATGGCTACACCTTC. It specifies CAISVEGPSYGYTF.

This sequence joins TRBV5-1 and TRBJ1-1; D is unclear. The CDR3 contains 14 residues. Germline V gives CDR1 SGHRS, CDR2 YFSETQ. V lost 1 base and J lost 6, with 13 bases in between. The CDR3 sequence: CASSLLTGGSEAFF. CDR3 coding DNA: TGCGCCAGCAGCTTGTTAACGGGAGGGTCTGAAGCTTTCTTT.

The chain uses TRBV5-1 and TRBJ2-5, with 10 bases fitting TRBD1. The CDR3 sequence is 13 residues long. CDR1 SGHRS and CDR2 YFSETQ come from the germline V gene. The ends lost 6 bases at V and 3 bases at J; junction bases unmatched: 2. The CDR3 DNA reads TGCGCCAGCACCGGGACAGGGGAAGAGACCCAGTACTTC. It is translated as CASTGTGEETQYF. The complete variable domain, with remaining parts taken from reference TRBV5-1 and TRBJ2-5, reads KAGVTQTPRYLIKTRGQQVTLSCSPISGHRSVSWYQQTPGQGLQFLFEYFSETQRNKGNFPGRFSGRQFSNSRSEMNVSTLELGDSALYLCASTGTGEETQYFGPGTRLLVL.

This rearrangement joins TRBV5-1 to TRBJ1-1; tentatively, D is TRBD1 (5 bases). V gave up 0 bases and J gave up 5 bases, with 11 bases separating them. Germline V gives CDR1 SGHRS, CDR2 YFSETQ. This CDR3 comprises 14 residues. The DNA for the CDR3 is TGCGCCAGCAGCTTGGTCCCAGGGCGGACTGAAGCTTTCTTT. Amino acids: CASSLVPGRTEAFF.

This clone appeared once. The rearrangement links TRBV24-1 to TRBJ1-6; TRBD1 is a possible D gene (5 bases). The CDR3 runs 17 residues. The V end lost 3 bases, the J end lost 8 bases, and 19 bases lay between the germline ends. Germline lookup yields CDR1 KGHDR and CDR2 SFDVKD. CDR3 sequence reads: CATSDRVAGPMYSPLHF. DNA for the CDR3: TGTGCCACCAGTGATAGGGTGGCAGGGCCAATGTATTCACCCCTCCACTTT.

This clone was detected only once. The chain employs TRBV7-2 and TRBJ1-1, with D unclear. CDR3 size: 14 residues. The germline V and J ends were trimmed by 5 bases and 1 base, with 11 bases remaining between them. The V gene's germline CDR1 is SGHTA and CDR2 FQGNSA. The DNA for the CDR3 is TGTGCCAGCAGCCCCCGCAGATCGAACACTGAAGCTTTCTTT. Residues: CASSPRRSNTEAFF.

V and J are TRBV5-5 and TRBJ1-5; D not resolved. Germline V gene sequence: CDR1 SGHKS, CDR2 YYEKEE (reference sequence). This CDR3 spans 15 amino acids. The ends were cut back, 4 bases at V and 4 bases at J, with 15 bases in the middle. The CDR3 protein is CASSADWLGNQPQHF. In DNA form, the CDR3 reads TGTGCCAGCAGCGCCGACTGGCTTGGGAATCAGCCCCAGCATTTT.

This clone was seen more than once but under ten times. The chain couples TRBV6-6 to TRBJ2-6; 14 positions match TRBD2. Germline V lookup: CDR1 MNHNY, CDR2 SVGAGI (reference sequence). The CDR3 contains 21 residues. The V gene end was trimmed by 6 bases and the J gene end by 0 bases; junction bases not matched to a gene: 13. The CDR3 reads CASSRFRTSGGSSSGANVLTF. The CDR3 bases are TGTGCCAGCAGCCGTTTTAGGACTAGCGGGGGGTCTAGCTCTGGGGCCAACGTCCTGACTTTC.

The J gene is TRBJ1-1, the V gene TRBV6-2 or TRBV6-3; D possibly corresponds to TRBD1 (5 bases). V was shortened by 2 bases and J by 0 bases, with 13 bases between the two germline ends. CDR1 is MNHEY, CDR2 SVGEGT, per germline. The CDR3 totals 16 residues. CDR3 residues: CASSYTQGVVNTEAFF. The CDR3 DNA is TGTGCCAGCAGTTACACCCAGGGTGTAGTGAACACTGAAGCTTTCTTT.

This rearrangement joins TRBV3-1 (or the pseudogene TRBV3-2) to TRBJ2-3; TRBD1 aligns across 7 bases. CDR1 is LGHDT and CDR2 is YNNKEL in the germline V gene (reference sequence). V trimming: 4 bases; J trimming: 5 bases; junction bases outside the gene matches: 3. CDR3 length equals 13 residues. CDR3 loop: CASSLQGEDTQYF. For the CDR3, the DNA is TGTGCCAGCAGCCTTCAGGGGGAAGATACGCAGTATTTT.

V gene TRBV11-2 combines with J gene TRBJ2-7, with D uncertain. CDR3 length equals 13 residues. The germline CDR1 and CDR2 sequences are SGHAT and FQNNGV. Trimming stripped 5 bases from V and 2 bases from J, with 10 bases between. The DNA of the CDR3 is TGTGCCAGCAGCCCCTCCGAGGCCTACGAGCAGTACTTC. Translation gives CASSPSEAYEQYF. The full variable domain, rest sourced from reference TRBV11-2 and TRBJ2-7, is EAGVAQSPRYKIIEKRQSVAFWCNPISGHATLYWYQQILGQGPKLLIQFQNNGVVDDSQLPKDRFSAERLKGVDSTLKIQPAKLEDSAVYLCASSPSEAYEQYFGPGTRLTVT.

The J gene is TRBJ2-7, the V gene TRBV19; the D is unclear. This CDR3 has 13 residues. Germline lookup yields CDR1 LNHDA and CDR2 SQIVND (reference sequence). Trimming left V 7 bases short and J 1 base short, with 11 bases between. This chain's CDR3 is CASTKAFSYEQYF. In DNA form, the CDR3 reads TGTGCCAGTACTAAAGCTTTTTCCTACGAGCAGTACTTC.

The V call is TRBV21-1, the J call TRBJ2-1; the D call TRBD1 from the table was never checked on the DNA. TRBV21-1 is marked as a pseudogene. The CDR3 has 14 residues. The CDR3 nucleotides are TGTGCCAGCAGCATCAGTGGGCCCCCCTGTTGCAGGTTCTTC. Amino acid sequence: CASSISGPPCCRFF.

The chain joins TRBV25-1 to TRBJ2-2, with 10 bases matching TRBD2. V was clipped by 2 bases and J by 7 bases; unmatched bases: 13. The CDR3 covers 18 residues. The germline V gene encodes CDR1 MGHDK and CDR2 SYGVNS. In DNA, the CDR3 is TGTGCCAGCAGTGAACGTGTAGCGGGGGGTCCGATAGGCGGGGAGCTGTTTTTT. It codes for CASSERVAGGPIGGELFF. The full variable domain, with the rest looked up from reference TRBV25-1 and TRBJ2-2, is EADIYQTPRYLVIGTGKKITLECSQTMGHDKMYWYQQDPGMELHLIHYSYGVNSTEKGDLSSESTVSRIRTEHFPLTLESARPSHTSQYLCASSERVAGGPIGGELFFGEGSRLTVL.

The rearrangement uses TRBV4-1 and TRBJ2-7; D remains unclear. Trimming left V 5 bases short and J 6 bases short, with 14 bases between. Germline V lookup: CDR1 MGHRA, CDR2 YSYEKL. The CDR3 sequence is 13 residues long. The CDR3 DNA sequence: TGCGCCAGCAGCTCCCAGATATACCGCGAGCAGTACTTC. It encodes CASSSQIYREQYF.

V usage is TRBV5-5 and J usage is TRBJ2-1, with 10 nucleotides matching TRBD2. With 2 bases clipped from V and 6 bases from J, the junction kept 14 bases outside the gene matches. CDR1 is SGHKS, CDR2 YYEKEE, per germline (reference sequence). This CDR3 comprises 18 residues. As DNA, the CDR3 is TGTGCCAGCAGCTTTGGAAGCGGGGGGGCCGGCTCGCTCAATGAGCAGTTCTTC. It is translated as CASSFGSGGAGSLNEQFF.

This clone has a handful of counts. V is TRBV7-8 and J is TRBJ1-6; possibly TRBD1 for D (6 bases). The V gene's germline CDR1 is SGHVS and CDR2 FQNEAQ. Trimming removed 5 bases at V and 9 bases at J, with 17 bases between. The CDR3 is made up of 15 amino acids. The CDR3 reads CASSPGTPISSPLHF. In DNA, the CDR3 is TGTGCCAGCAGCCCCGGGACACCGATTAGTTCACCCCTCCACTTT.

V gene TRBV10-3 combines with J gene TRBJ2-5; tentative D call: TRBD2 (6 bases). This CDR3 spans 15 amino acids. CDR1 ENHRY and CDR2 SYGVKD come from the germline V gene. V was pared by 2 bases and J by 2 bases, with 12 bases between. The DNA for the CDR3 is TGTGCCATCAGTGAGGAGGGACTGCCACAAGAGACCCAGTACTTC. Translation gives CAISEEGLPQETQYF.

This clone was detected only once. The gene calls are TRBV4-1 and TRBJ1-2, with a possible D match to TRBD1 (6 bases). Trimming pared 1 base from V and 7 bases from J, leaving 10 bases between. CDR1 and CDR2 (germline): MGHRA, YSYEKL. CDR3 length: 13 amino acids. As DNA, the CDR3 is TGCGCCAGCAGCCAAGGGGACATTACTGGCTACACCTTC. Protein sequence: CASSQGDITGYTF.

The chain has TRBV11-1 and TRBJ2-2, with 13 nucleotides matching TRBD2. Germline CDR1 is SGHAT and CDR2 is FQDESV (reference sequence). This CDR3 contains 16 residues. The J segment lost 6 bases and the V segment lost 3 bases, leaving 4 bases of the junction unmatched. In DNA form, the CDR3 reads TGTGCCAGCAGCTTTTCGACTAGCGGGGGGCCCGGGGAGCTGTTTTTT. Protein product: CASSFSTSGGPGELFF.

The chain joins TRBV6-5 to TRBJ1-5; no definite D call. CDR1 is MNHEY and CDR2 is SVGAGI in the germline V gene. The length of the CDR3 is 13 residues. The V end lost 7 bases, the J end lost 4 bases, and 11 bases lay between the germline ends. For the CDR3, the DNA is TGTGCCAGCATCCGGGATCCAAATCAGCCCCAGCATTTT. Translated, it gives CASIRDPNQPQHF.

This sequence joins TRBV28 and TRBJ1-1; D is perhaps TRBD1 (6 bases). Germline lookup yields CDR1 MDHEN and CDR2 SYDVKM. Trimming stripped 2 bases from V and 11 bases from J, with 12 bases between. The CDR3 covers 12 residues. The CDR3 sequence is CASSLPGVFAFF. Here the CDR3 DNA reads TGTGCCAGCAGTTTACCAGGGGTTTTTGCTTTCTTT.

This rearrangement joins TRBV7-9 to TRBJ2-7; maybe TRBD2 (6 bases). This CDR3 is built from 10 residues. The germline gives CDR1 SEHNR, CDR2 FQNEAQ (reference sequence). This chain's CDR3 is CASGPHEQYF. CDR3 nucleotide sequence: TGTGCTAGCGGCCCTCACGAGCAGTACTTC.

The chain combines TRBV19 with TRBJ1-2; D uncertain. The CDR3 has 11 residues. V lost 7 bases and J lost 8, with 11 bases in between. Germline lookup yields CDR1 LNHDA and CDR2 SQIVND (reference sequence). CDR3 amino acids: CASTGELGYTF. CDR3 DNA: TGTGCCAGTACCGGGGAACTAGGCTACACCTTC.

The genes are TRBV7-2 and TRBJ1-6; no reliable D call. The germline V gene has CDR1 SGHTA and CDR2 FQGNSA. The CDR3 runs to 13 residues. V was trimmed by 8 bases and J by 6 bases, leaving 11 bases between them. CDR3 loop: CASWRFGNSPLHF. The CDR3 coding sequence is TGTGCCAGCTGGCGGTTTGGTAATTCACCCCTCCACTTT.

This rearrangement joins TRBV29-1 to TRBJ2-7; 15 positions match TRBD2. Losses at the gene ends were 4 bases for V and 3 bases for J; bases not matched to a gene: 1. Per the germline V gene, CDR1 is SQVTM and CDR2 is ANQGSEA. The CDR3 runs to 14 residues. The chain's CDR3 is CSVVGLAGGYEQYF. The CDR3 nucleotides read TGCAGCGTTGTGGGACTAGCGGGGGGCTACGAGCAGTACTTC.

V usage is TRBV19 and J usage is TRBJ1-1; D is unresolved. The germline V gene encodes CDR1 LNHDA and CDR2 SQIVND (reference sequence). The length of the CDR3 is 13 residues. The V end lost 7 bases, the J end lost 0 bases, and 9 bases lay between the germline ends. For the CDR3, the DNA is TGTGCCAGTACGGCAGGATTGAACACTGAAGCTTTCTTT. It specifies CASTAGLNTEAFF.

V gene TRBV28 combines with J gene TRBJ2-5, with 9 bases lining up with TRBD1. The trim removed 10 bases at V and 5 bases at J, leaving 11 bases unmatched. CDR1 and CDR2 (germline): MDHEN, SYDVKM. This CDR3 has 14 amino acids. CDR3 DNA: TGTGCCACCGATACAGGGGGCGCGAAGGAGACCCAGTACTTC. Its protein product is CATDTGGAKETQYF.